The 2 T cell receptor beta chains in this list originate from one sample, sequenced in a study of blood T cells in healthy people across ages. A second about 7 to 12 cycle PCR used barcoded and J-beta primers. TCRdb re-derived calls from the 5' RACE reads in MiXCR, one entry per CDR3 protein. Of some 780,000 distinct CDR3 sequences in the sample, more than 50% are singletons; the top ten hold around a quarter. Sample: blood. Source of these receptors: a man aged 35 to 55 in good health.

The V gene is TRBV10-3, the J gene TRBJ1-1; D ambiguous. Per germline, CDR1 ENHRY and CDR2 SYGVKD. Trimming shortened V by 1 base and J by 0 bases, and 3 bases separated the two germline ends. This CDR3 region has 13 residues. This CDR3 is CAISELMNTEAFF. The CDR3 DNA reads TGTGCCATCAGTGAGTTGATGAACACTGAAGCTTTCTTT.

This chain joins TRBV20-1 and TRBJ2-1; 7 bases are shared with TRBD1. This CDR3 comprises 14 residues. Looked up from germline, CDR1 is DFQATT and CDR2 is SNEGSKA (reference sequence). The V segment lost 6 bases and the J segment 4 bases; nucleotides outside the gene matches: 9. The CDR3 loop is CSATHGTVYNEQFF. The CDR3 bases are TGCAGTGCCACCCACGGGACAGTATACAATGAGCAGTTCTTC.